Listed here are 19 T cell receptor beta chains from one sample, sequenced in a study of cytomegalovirus exposure and HLA in healthy donors. The PCR made use of 60 Vbeta and 13 Jbeta primers. Assay: immunoSEQ multiplex PCR; the TCRdb copy retains only in-frame clones and omits some. The table has about 150,000 clones, around 75% seen once. The material sequenced was PBMCs. The source is a young man in good health and CMV-seropositive.

The chain uses TRBV15 and TRBJ2-7, with TRBD2 matching 7 bases. This CDR3 is built from 14 residues. Germline CDR1 reads LNHNV; CDR2 reads YYDKDF (reference sequence). With 5 bases clipped from V and 5 bases from J, the junction kept 9 bases outside the gene matches. The CDR3 DNA sequence: TGTGCCACCAGCCCGGCGCGGGAGAGGAACGAGCAGTACTTC. Protein sequence: CATSPARERNEQYF.

This clone showed up just once. This sequence joins TRBV6-6 and TRBJ2-3; D gene ambiguous. V dropped 8 bases and J dropped 0 bases, with 12 bases sitting between them. Germline-derived CDR1 and CDR2 are MNHNY and SVGAGI (reference sequence). The CDR3 extends over 14 amino acids. The CDR3 is CASQVTLSTDTQYF. CDR3 sequence (DNA): TGTGCCAGCCAGGTTACCCTTAGCACAGATACGCAGTATTTT.

The chain employs TRBV7-3 and TRBJ1-2, with 8 bases lining up with TRBD1. V trimming: 1 base; J trimming: 4 bases; junction bases outside the gene matches: 14. The CDR3 sequence is 18 residues long. Per germline, CDR1 SGHTA and CDR2 FQGTGA. CDR3 loop: CASSLRARGLMGGYGYTF. CDR3 nucleotides: TGTGCCAGCAGCTTAAGGGCCAGGGGGCTGATGGGCGGCTATGGCTACACCTTC.

This clone appeared a few times. The chain employs TRBV4-2 and TRBJ2-5, with TRBD2 identical over 8 bases. V dropped 3 bases and J dropped 1; count of bases not matched to a gene: 1. Germline V lookup: CDR1 LGHNA, CDR2 YNFKEQ. The CDR3 has 14 amino acids. CDR3 loop: CASSQTSVQETQYF. DNA for the CDR3: TGTGCCAGCAGCCAGACTAGCGTCCAAGAGACCCAGTACTTC.

The V and J genes are TRBV9 and TRBJ2-1, with 9 bases that match TRBD1. The CDR3 loop spans 16 amino acids. The germline V gene encodes CDR1 SGDLS and CDR2 YYNGEE. V shed 0 bases and J 2 bases; nucleotides not matched to a gene: 3. The CDR3 coding sequence is TGTGCCAGCAGCGTAGATTGGGACAGGGCCTACAATGAGCAGTTCTTC. It is translated as CASSVDWDRAYNEQFF.

The chain has TRBV11-3 and TRBJ1-5; D may be TRBD1 (6 bases). The CDR3 spans 18 residues. The germline V and J ends were trimmed by 1 base and 1 base, with 17 bases remaining between them. Germline CDR1 and CDR2: SGHNT and YENEEA. The CDR3 DNA reads TGTGCCAGCAGCTTAGCAGACCCCAGACAGGCGAGCAATCAGCCCCAGCATTTT. This codes for CASSLADPRQASNQPQHF.

The chain is built from TRBV11-2 and TRBJ2-3; 14 bases fit TRBD2. The germline CDR1 and CDR2 sequences are SGHAT and FQNNGV. The length of the CDR3 is 18 residues. The junction had 12 bases not matched to a gene; V was cut back by 5 bases and J by 5 bases. The CDR3 nucleotides are TGTGCCAGCAGCCTTGGGACTAGCGGGGGCCTATATCAAGATACGCAGTATTTT. Translation: CASSLGTSGGLYQDTQYF.

J is TRBJ1-1 and V is TRBV25-1; TRBD1 matches 7 bases. This CDR3 is built from 15 residues. V lost 4 bases, J lost 2 bases, and 7 bases stayed unmatched. Germline assignment: CDR1 MGHDK and CDR2 SYGVNS. CDR3 loop: CASSVSQGVNTEAFF. In nucleotides, the CDR3 is TGTGCCAGCAGTGTCTCCCAGGGGGTTAACACTGAAGCTTTCTTT.

In its sample, this clone was seen once. The V and J genes are TRBV5-6 and TRBJ2-1, with 9 bases that match TRBD2. Trimming at V came to 2 bases and at J to 10 bases, leaving 10 bases not matched to a gene. Germline CDR1 is SGHDT and CDR2 is YYEEEE. This CDR3 has 15 amino acids. CDR3 amino acids: CASSFGLAGRGEQFF. DNA for the CDR3: TGTGCCAGCAGCTTTGGCCTAGCGGGGCGGGGGGAGCAGTTCTTC.

J is TRBJ1-2 and V is TRBV2, with 8 nucleotides matching TRBD1. The J segment lost 1 base and the V segment lost 3 bases, leaving 7 bases of the junction unmatched. Germline V lookup: CDR1 SNHLY, CDR2 FYNNEI. This CDR3 is built from 16 residues. As DNA, the CDR3 is TGTGCCAGCAGTGAGCCAAGACAGGGGAATAACTATGGCTACACCTTC. This translates into CASSEPRQGNNYGYTF.

The chain is built from TRBV19 and TRBJ1-1, with D perhaps TRBD1 (6 bases). V was trimmed by 1 base and J by 6 bases, leaving 15 bases between them. Germline loops: CDR1 LNHDA, CDR2 SQIVND (reference sequence). The CDR3 consists of 15 residues. The CDR3 is CASSIGSGVSAEAFF. CDR3 nucleotide sequence: TGTGCCAGTAGTATAGGGTCAGGGGTTAGCGCTGAAGCTTTCTTT.

The chain carries TRBV5-4 and TRBJ1-2; D perhaps matches TRBD1 (6 bases). The V end was cut by 6 bases, the J end by 2 bases, with 11 bases between. The germline V gene has CDR1 SGHNT and CDR2 YYREEE (reference sequence). The CDR3 contains 13 residues. The CDR3 loop reads CASNLQGNYGYTF. DNA for the CDR3: TGTGCCAGCAACCTCCAGGGGAACTATGGCTACACCTTC.

The chain is built from TRBV18 and TRBJ1-2; D is undetermined. This CDR3 comprises 16 residues. V lost 0 bases to trimming and J lost 5 bases, with 16 bases between them. Germline V gene data show CDR1 as KGHSH and CDR2 as LQKENI. CDR3: CASSPPATGPIYGYTF. The CDR3 DNA sequence: TGTGCCAGCTCACCACCGGCCACGGGTCCGATATATGGCTACACCTTC. The full variable domain, its missing parts supplied by reference TRBV18 and TRBJ1-2, is NAGVMQNPRHLVRRRGQEARLRCSPMKGHSHVYWYRQLPEEGLKFMVYLQKENIIDESGMPKERFSAEFPKEGPSILRIQQVVRGDSAAYFCASSPPATGPIYGYTFGSGTRLTVV.

The sample holds a few counts of this clone. This chain joins TRBV6-1 and TRBJ1-4; the D gene is possibly TRBD1 (6 bases). V lost 6 bases, J lost 8 bases, and 10 bases lay in between. In germline, CDR1 is MNHNS, CDR2 SASEGT. There are 12 residues in the CDR3. This CDR3 reads CASRSGEEKLFF. The CDR3, as DNA: TGTGCCAGCAGGTCAGGGGAGGAAAAACTGTTTTTT.

V and J are TRBV29-1 and TRBJ2-7, with a tentative D call TRBD1 (6 bases). Germline V gene lookup returns CDR1 SQVTM and CDR2 ANQGSEA. The CDR3 sequence is 14 residues long. The V and J ends lost 0 bases and 0 bases respectively, with 9 bases between them. This CDR3 reads CSVEDIGGSYEQYF. CDR3 nucleotide sequence: TGCAGCGTTGAAGATATAGGGGGCTCCTACGAGCAGTACTTC.

This chain links TRBV5-1 with TRBJ2-6; perhaps TRBD2 as D (5 bases). The CDR3 is made up of 19 amino acids. Per the germline V gene, CDR1 is SGHRS and CDR2 is YFSETQ. Trimming pared 3 bases from V and 2 bases from J, leaving 21 bases between. This chain's CDR3 is CASSSPTKRGEAGANVLTF. In DNA form, the CDR3 reads TGCGCCAGCAGCTCTCCGACAAAACGGGGAGAGGCTGGGGCCAACGTCCTGACTTTC.

The genes are TRBV5-6 and TRBJ2-5; D uncertain. V lost 1 base and J lost 5, with 9 bases in between. This CDR3 has 13 residues. Germline V lookup: CDR1 SGHDT, CDR2 YYEEEE. CDR3 sequence: CASSLSREETQYF. The CDR3 DNA reads TGTGCCAGCAGCTTGTCACGTGAGGAGACCCAGTACTTC. Looking up the rest from reference TRBV5-6 and TRBJ2-5 gives the full variable domain: DAGVTQSPTHLIKTRGQQVTLRCSPKSGHDTVSWYQQALGQGPQFIFQYYEEEERQRGNFPDRFSGHQFPNYSSELNVNALLLGDSALYLCASSLSREETQYFGPGTRLLVL.

The gene calls are TRBV11-2 and TRBJ2-5; D may be TRBD2 (7 bases). CDR1 SGHAT and CDR2 FQNNGV come from the germline V gene. This CDR3 is built from 16 residues. Trimming removed 0 bases at V and 4 bases at J, with 15 bases between. This CDR3 is CASSLDPRGASETQYF. CDR3 DNA sequence: TGTGCCAGCAGCTTAGATCCCCGGGGGGCATCAGAGACCCAGTACTTC. Full variable domain (remainder filled in from reference TRBV11-2 and TRBJ2-5): EAGVAQSPRYKIIEKRQSVAFWCNPISGHATLYWYQQILGQGPKLLIQFQNNGVVDDSQLPKDRFSAERLKGVDSTLKIQPAKLEDSAVYLCASSLDPRGASETQYFGPGTRLLVL.

The chain has TRBV6-5 and TRBJ2-2, with D possibly being TRBD2 (5 bases). Per the germline V gene, CDR1 is MNHEY and CDR2 is SVGAGI. V lost 2 bases and J 7 bases, leaving 11 bases between the germline ends. The CDR3 totals 14 residues. CDR3 in DNA: TGTGCCAGCAGTTACCAGTGGGGAGACGGGGAGCTGTTTTTT. This sequence encodes CASSYQWGDGELFF.